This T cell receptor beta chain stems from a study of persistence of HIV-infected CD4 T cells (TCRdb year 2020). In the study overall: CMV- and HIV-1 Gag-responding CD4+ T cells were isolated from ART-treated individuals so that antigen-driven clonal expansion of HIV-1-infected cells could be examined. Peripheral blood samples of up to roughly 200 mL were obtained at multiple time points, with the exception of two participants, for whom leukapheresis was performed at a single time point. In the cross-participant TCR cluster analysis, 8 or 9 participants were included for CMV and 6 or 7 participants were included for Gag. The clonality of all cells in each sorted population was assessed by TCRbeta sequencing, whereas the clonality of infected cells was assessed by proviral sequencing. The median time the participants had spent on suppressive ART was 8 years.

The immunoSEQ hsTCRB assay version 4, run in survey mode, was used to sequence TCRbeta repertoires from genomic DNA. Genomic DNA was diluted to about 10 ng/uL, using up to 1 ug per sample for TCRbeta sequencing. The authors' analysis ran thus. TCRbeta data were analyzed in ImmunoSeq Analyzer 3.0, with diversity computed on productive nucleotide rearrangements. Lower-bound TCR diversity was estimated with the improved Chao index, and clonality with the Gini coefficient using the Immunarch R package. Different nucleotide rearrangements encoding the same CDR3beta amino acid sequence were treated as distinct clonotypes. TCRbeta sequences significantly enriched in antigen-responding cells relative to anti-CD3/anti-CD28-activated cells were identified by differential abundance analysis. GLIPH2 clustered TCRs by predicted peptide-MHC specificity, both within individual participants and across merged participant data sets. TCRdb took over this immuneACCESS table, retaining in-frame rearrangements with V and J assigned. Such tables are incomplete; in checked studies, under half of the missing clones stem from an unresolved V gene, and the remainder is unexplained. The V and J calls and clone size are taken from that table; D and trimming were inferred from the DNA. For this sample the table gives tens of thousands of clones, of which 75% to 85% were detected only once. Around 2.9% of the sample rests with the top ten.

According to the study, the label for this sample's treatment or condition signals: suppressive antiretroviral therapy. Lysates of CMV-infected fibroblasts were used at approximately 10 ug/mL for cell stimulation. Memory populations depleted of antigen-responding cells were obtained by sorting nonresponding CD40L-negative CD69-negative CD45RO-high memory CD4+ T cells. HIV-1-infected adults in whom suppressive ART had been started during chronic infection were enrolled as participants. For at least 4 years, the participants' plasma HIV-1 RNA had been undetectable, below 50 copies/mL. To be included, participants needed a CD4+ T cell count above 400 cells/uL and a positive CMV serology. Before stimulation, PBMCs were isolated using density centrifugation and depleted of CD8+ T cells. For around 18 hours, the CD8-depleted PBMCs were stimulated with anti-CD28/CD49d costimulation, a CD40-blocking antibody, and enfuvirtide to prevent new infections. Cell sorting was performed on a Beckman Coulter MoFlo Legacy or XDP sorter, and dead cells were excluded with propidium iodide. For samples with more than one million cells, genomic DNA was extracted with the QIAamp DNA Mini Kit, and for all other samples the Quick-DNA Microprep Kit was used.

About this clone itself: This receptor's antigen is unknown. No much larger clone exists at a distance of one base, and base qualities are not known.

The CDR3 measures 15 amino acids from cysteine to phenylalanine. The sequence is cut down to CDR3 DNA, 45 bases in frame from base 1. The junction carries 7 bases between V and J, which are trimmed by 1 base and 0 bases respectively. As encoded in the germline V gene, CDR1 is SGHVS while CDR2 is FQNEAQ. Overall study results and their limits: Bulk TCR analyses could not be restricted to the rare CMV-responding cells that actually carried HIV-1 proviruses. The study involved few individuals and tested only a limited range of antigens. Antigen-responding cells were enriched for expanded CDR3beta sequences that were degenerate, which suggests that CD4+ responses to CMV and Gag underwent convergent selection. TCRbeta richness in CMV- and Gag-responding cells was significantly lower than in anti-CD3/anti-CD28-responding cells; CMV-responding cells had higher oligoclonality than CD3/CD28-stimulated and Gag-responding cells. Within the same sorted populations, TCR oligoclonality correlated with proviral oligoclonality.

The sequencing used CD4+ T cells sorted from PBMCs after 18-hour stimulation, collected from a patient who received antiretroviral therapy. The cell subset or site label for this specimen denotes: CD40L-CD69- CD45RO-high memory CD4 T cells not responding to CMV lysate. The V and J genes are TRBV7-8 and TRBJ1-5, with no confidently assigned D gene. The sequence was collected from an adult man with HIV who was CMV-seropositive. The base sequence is TGTGCCAGCAGCTTAGTTAGTAATAGCAATCAGCCCCAGCATTTT. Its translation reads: CASSLVSNSNQPQHF. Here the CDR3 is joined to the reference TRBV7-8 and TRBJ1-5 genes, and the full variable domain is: GAGVSQSPRYKVAKRGQDVALRCDPISGHVSLFWYQQALGQGPEFLTYFQNEAQLDKSGLPSDRFFAERPEGSVSTLKIQRTQQEDSAVYLCASSLVSNSNQPQHFGDGTRLSIL.